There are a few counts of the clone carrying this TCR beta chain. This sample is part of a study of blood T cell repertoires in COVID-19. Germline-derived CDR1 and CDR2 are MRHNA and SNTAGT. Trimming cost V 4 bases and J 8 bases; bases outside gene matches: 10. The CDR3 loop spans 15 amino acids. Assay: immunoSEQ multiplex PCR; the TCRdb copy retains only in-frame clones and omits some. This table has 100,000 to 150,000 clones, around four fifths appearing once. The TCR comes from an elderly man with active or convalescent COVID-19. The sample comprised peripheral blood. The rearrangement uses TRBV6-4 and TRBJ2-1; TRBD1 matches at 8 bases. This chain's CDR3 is CASSAQTGALDEQFF. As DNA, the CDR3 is TGTGCCAGCAGTGCCCAGACAGGGGCTCTTGATGAGCAGTTCTTC.